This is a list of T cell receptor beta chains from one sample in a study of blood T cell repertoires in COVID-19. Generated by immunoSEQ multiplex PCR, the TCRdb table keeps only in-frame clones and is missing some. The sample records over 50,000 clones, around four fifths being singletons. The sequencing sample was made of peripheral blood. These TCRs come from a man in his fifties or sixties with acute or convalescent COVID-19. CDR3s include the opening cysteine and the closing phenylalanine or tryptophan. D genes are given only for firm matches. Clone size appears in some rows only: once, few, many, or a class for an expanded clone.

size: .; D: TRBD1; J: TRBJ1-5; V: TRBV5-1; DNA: TGCGCCAGCAGCCCCGGGACAGGCAATCAGCCCCAGCATTTT; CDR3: CASSPGTGNQPQHF
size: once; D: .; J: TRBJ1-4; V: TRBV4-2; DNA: TGTGCCAGCAGCCAAGGAGCAGGGGCAACTAATGAAAAACTGTTTTTT; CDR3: CASSQGAGATNEKLFF
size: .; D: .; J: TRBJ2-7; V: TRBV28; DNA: TGTGCCAGCAGGAAGACAGACTTTTCGTACGAGCAGTACTTC; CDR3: CASRKTDFSYEQYF
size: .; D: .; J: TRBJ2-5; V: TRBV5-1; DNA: TGCGCCAGCAGCCCCATGAGGGCCCCAGAGACCCAGTACTTC; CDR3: CASSPMRAPETQYF
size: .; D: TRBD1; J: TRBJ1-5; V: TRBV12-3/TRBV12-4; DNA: TGTGCCAGCCAGAGACAGGGGGCTGGGCCCCAGCATTTT; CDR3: CASQRQGAGPQHF
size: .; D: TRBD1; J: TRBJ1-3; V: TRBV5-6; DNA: TGTGCCAGCAGCCCGTTGAGGGGGCTAGTTGGAAACACCATATATTTT; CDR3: CASSPLRGLVGNTIYF
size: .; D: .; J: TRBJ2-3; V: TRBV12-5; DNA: TGTGCTAGTGGTTTCTCAAGGGGCGACACAGATACGCAGTATTTT; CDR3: CASGFSRGDTDTQYF
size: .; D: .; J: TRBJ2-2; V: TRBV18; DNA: TGTGCCAGCTCACCAACTAGCCTGGGCACCGGGGAGCTGTTTTTT; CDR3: CASSPTSLGTGELFF
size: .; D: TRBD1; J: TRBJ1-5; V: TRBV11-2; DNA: TGTGCCAGCAGCTTAGGGACAGGGGGCGTTTCTGTGGGTCAGCCCCAGCATTTT; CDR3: CASSLGTGGVSVGQPQHF
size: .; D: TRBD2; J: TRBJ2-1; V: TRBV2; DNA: TGTGCCAGCAACCCAAGCCCGGGAGGGAACAATGAGCAGTTCTTC; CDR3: CASNPSPGGNNEQFF
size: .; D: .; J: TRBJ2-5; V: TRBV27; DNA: TGTGCCAGCAGGGGAACGGACTCTCAAGAGACCCAGTACTTC; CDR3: CASRGTDSQETQYF
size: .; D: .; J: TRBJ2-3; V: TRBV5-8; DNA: TGTGCCAGCAGTAATCTACAGGGAACTCGAGATACGCAGTATTTT; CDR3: CASSNLQGTRDTQYF
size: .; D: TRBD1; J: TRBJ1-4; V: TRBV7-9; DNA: TGTGCCAGCAGACGACAGGGCGGGGAAAAACTGTTTTTT; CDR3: CASRRQGGEKLFF
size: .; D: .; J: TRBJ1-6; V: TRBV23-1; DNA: TGCGCCAGCAGTCAATCAGCGAGAGATTCACCCCTCCACTTT; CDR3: CASSQSARDSPLHF
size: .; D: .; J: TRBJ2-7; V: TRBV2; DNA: TGTGCCAGCACCGACAGAGACGAGCAGTACTTC; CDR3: CASTDRDEQYF
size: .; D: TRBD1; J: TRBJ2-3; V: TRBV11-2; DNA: TGTGCCAGCAGCTTTGCGAGGGGGCAAAGCACAGATACGCAGTATTTT; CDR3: CASSFARGQSTDTQYF
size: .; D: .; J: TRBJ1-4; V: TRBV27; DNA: TGTGCCAGCAGTTTTCTTTCCAGGGATAATGAAAAACTGTTTTTT; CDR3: CASSFLSRDNEKLFF
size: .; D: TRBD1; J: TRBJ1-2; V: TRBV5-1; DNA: TGCGCCAGCAGCTCCCGGGACAGGGGTGGCTACACCTTC; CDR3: CASSSRDRGGYTF
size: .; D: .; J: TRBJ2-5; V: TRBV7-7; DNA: TGTGCTAGCAGCTTAGCGCTAAGCCCCCAAGAGACCCAGTACTTC; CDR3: CASSLALSPQETQYF
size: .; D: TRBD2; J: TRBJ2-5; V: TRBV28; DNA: TGTGCCAGCAGTATACGACTAGCGGCTCAAGAGACCCAGTACTTC; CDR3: CASSIRLAAQETQYF
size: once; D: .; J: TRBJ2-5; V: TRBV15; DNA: TGTGCCACCAGCGGCCGGGACTTCGTTTTGCCAGAAGAGACCCAGTACTTC; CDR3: CATSGRDFVLPEETQYF
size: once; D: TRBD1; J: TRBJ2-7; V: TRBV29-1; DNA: TGCAGCGTTGATTCCGAAAGGATACAGGGGGGATTCTACGAGCAGTACTTC; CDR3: CSVDSERIQGGFYEQYF
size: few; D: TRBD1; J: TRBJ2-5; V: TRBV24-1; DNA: TGTGCCACCAGAACGGCAGGGGGAGAGACCCAGTACTTC; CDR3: CATRTAGGETQYF
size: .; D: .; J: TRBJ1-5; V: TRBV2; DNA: TGTGCCAGCAGTCTAAGCGCCCTCAGTAGCAATCAGCCCCAGCATTTT; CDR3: CASSLSALSSNQPQHF
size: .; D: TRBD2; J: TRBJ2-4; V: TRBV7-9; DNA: TGTGCCAGCAGCTCCGAGCGGGAGAGAAACATTCAGTACTTC; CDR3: CASSSERERNIQYF
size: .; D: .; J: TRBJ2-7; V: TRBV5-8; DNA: TGTGCCAGCAGCTCGACAGTGCTCACCTACGAGCAGTACTTC; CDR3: CASSSTVLTYEQYF
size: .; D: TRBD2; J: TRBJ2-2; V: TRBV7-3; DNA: TGTGCCAGCAGCTTCCAGGGAGGGGACACCGGGGAGCTGTTTTTT; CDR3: CASSFQGGDTGELFF
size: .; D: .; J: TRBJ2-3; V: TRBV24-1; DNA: TGTGCCACCAGTGCAGGGTACCTCTCCCCCACAGATACGCAGTATTTT; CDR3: CATSAGYLSPTDTQYF
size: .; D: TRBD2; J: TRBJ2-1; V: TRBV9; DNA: TGTGCCAGCAGCGTTACTAGCGGGGAGCTCAATGAGCAGTTCTTC; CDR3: CASSVTSGELNEQFF
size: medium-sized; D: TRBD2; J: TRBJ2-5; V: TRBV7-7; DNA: TGTGCCAGCAGCCAAAGAAGTCATAGCGGGGGGGCTCCAGAGACCCAGTACTTC; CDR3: CASSQRSHSGGAPETQYF
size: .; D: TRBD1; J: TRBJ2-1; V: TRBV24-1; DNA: TGTGCCACCAGTGATTCGGGACAGGGTAACAATGAGCAGTTCTTC; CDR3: CATSDSGQGNNEQFF
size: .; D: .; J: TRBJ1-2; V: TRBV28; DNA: TGTGCCAGCAGTTTATCAGGGGCAGCATATGGCTACACCTTC; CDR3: CASSLSGAAYGYTF
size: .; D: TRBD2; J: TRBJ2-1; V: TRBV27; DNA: TGTGCCAGCACCCCCGGGACTAGCGGGAGAGGCGAGCAGTTCTTC; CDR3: CASTPGTSGRGEQFF
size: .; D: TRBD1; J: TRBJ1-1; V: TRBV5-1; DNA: TGCGCCAGCAGAGGGACAGGGGCCACTGAAGCTTTCTTT; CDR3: CASRGTGATEAFF
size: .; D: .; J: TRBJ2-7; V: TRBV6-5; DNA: TGTGCCAGCAGTTTGACTACCTCCTACGAGCAGTACTTC; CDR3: CASSLTTSYEQYF
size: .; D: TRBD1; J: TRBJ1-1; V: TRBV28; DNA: TGTGCCAGCAAGACAGGGGGCGCGTCAGCTGAAGCTTTCTTT; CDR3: CASKTGGASAEAFF
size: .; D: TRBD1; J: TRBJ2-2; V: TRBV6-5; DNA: TGTGCCAGCAGTTACTCGACAGGGGAGTGGACCGGGGAGCTGTTTTTT; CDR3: CASSYSTGEWTGELFF
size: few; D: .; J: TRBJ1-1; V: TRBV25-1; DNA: TGTGCCAGCAGTGCCCCCCACGGCGGGGAAGCTTTCTTT; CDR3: CASSAPHGGEAFF
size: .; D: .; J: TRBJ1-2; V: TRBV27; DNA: TGTGCCAGCAGTTTACGACGGGTCGGGGATTCGGGCTACACCTTC; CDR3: CASSLRRVGDSGYTF
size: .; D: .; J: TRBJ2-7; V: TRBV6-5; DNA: TGTGCCAGCAGACCGTCAGGGTCAACCCACGAGCAGTACTTC; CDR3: CASRPSGSTHEQYF
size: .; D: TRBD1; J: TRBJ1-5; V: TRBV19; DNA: TGTGCCAGTAGTACCCTCCATGGACAGGGTGGATATAATCAGCCCCAGCATTTT; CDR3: CASSTLHGQGGYNQPQHF
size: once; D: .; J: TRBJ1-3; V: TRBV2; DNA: TGTGCCAGCAGCCCGGTTGAGGTTGGAAACACCATATATTTT; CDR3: CASSPVEVGNTIYF
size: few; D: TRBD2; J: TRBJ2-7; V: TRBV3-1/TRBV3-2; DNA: TGTGCCAGCAGCCAAACGGGGGGATCCTACGAGCAGTACTTC; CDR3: CASSQTGGSYEQYF
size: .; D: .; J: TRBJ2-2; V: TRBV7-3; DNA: TGTGCCAGCAGCTCCCAGGGGACCGGGGAGCTGTTTTTT; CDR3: CASSSQGTGELFF
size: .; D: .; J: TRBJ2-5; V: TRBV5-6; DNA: TGTGCCAGCAGCCGGGTTCTGGGGCGGGAGACCCAGTACTTC; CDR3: CASSRVLGRETQYF
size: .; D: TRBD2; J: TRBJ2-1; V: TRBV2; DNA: TGTGCCACCAGACTAGCAAATGAGCAGTTCTTC; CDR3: CATRLANEQFF
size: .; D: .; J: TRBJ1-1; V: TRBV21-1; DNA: TGTGCCAGCAGCAAAGAATGGTCTGGGAGGCTGAACACTGAAGCTTTCTTT; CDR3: CASSKEWSGRLNTEAFF
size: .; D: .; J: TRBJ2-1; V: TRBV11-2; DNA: TGTGCCAGCAGCTTAATGGCGGACTGGGATGAGCAGTTCTTC; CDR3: CASSLMADWDEQFF
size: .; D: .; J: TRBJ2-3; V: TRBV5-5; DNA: TGTGCCAGCAGCTTACGGAGCACAGATACGCAGTATTTT; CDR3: CASSLRSTDTQYF
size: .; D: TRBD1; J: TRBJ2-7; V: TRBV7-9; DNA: TGTGCCAGCAGCTCTACGACAGGGGATGGCTCCTACGAGCAGTACTTC; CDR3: CASSSTTGDGSYEQYF
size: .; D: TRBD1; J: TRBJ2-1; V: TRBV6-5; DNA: TGTGCCAGCAGTCTGACAGGGAACGCCTACAATGAGCAGTTCTTC; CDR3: CASSLTGNAYNEQFF
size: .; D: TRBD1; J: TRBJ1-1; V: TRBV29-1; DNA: TGCAGCGTTGAAAGGGGGCTCGGGGAAGCTTTCTTT; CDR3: CSVERGLGEAFF
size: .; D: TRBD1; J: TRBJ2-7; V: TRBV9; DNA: TGTGCCAGCAGCGATCGACAGGGATCCCACGAGCAGTACTTC; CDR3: CASSDRQGSHEQYF
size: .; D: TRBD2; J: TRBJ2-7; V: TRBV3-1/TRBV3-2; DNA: TGTGCCAGCAGCCAAGAAGGGGTAACAGCGGGAGGGGGTGGCGAGCAGTACTTC; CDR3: CASSQEGVTAGGGGEQYF
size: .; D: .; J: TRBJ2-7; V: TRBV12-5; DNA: TGTGCTAGTGGTAACAGGTGGGTCTACGAGGAGCAGTACTTC; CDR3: CASGNRWVYEEQYF
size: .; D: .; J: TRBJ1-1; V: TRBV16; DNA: TGTGCCAGCAGCCGAGGTATAGGAACTGAAGCTTTCTTT; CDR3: CASSRGIGTEAFF